This record looks at one T cell receptor beta chain sequence and its context. What it binds is not known. As for treatment: oral pan-JAK inhibitor, 5-10 mg twice daily. The data were obtained in a study of CD8+ T cells in alopecia areata. Reverse transcribed after extraction, RNA yielded cDNA as the sequencing template. Generated by immunoSEQ multiplex PCR, the TCRdb table keeps only in-frame clones and is missing some. The table lists more than 150,000 clones, roughly 62% of them singletons. Findings of the study overall: Mice showed TCR sharing more clearly than patients did, possibly owing to HLA.

This sequence was found in a human donor with alopecia areata. The sample here was CD8+ T cells sorted from blood, taken at week 24, from a patient treated with tofacitinib.

DNA for the CDR3: TGTGCCAGCAGCTACGGGACAGAGGGGGTGGCCAAAAACATTCAGTACTTC. Translating gives CASSYGTEGVAKNIQYF. The V and J genes are TRBV5-6 and TRBJ2-4; 7 bases fit TRBD1. The CDR3 is 17 residues long. The germline V gene has CDR1 SGHDT and CDR2 YYEEEE. The V and J ends lost 3 bases and 1 base, in that order; junction bases with no gene match: 10. The full variable domain, completed using reference TRBV5-6 and TRBJ2-4, is DAGVTQSPTHLIKTRGQQVTLRCSPKSGHDTVSWYQQALGQGPQFIFQYYEEEERQRGNFPDRFSGHQFPNYSSELNVNALLLGDSALYLCASSYGTEGVAKNIQYFGAGTRLSVL.